This T cell receptor beta chain was found in a study of sequential checkpoint blockade in melanoma. Background on the study: Randomization was 1:1 between first-line nivolumab→ipilimumab and ipilimumab→nivolumab. Each arm's sequence ended with maintenance nivolumab.

Treatment: randomized to nivolumab then ipilimumab (arm A) or the reverse (arm B). The CDR3 loop spans 17 amino acids. Germline V gene lookup returns CDR1 SGHVS and CDR2 FQNEAQ. V lost 4 bases and J 0 bases, leaving 16 bases between the germline ends. The assay was immunoSEQ multiplex PCR, and TCRdb's table has in-frame clones only and misses some. Among 6,000 to 6,500 clones listed, 53% were seen once. The source of this sequence is a human donor with melanoma. The chain links TRBV7-8 to TRBJ2-4; TRBD1 might be the D (6 bases). Material: CD8+ T cells sorted from blood (inferred from file names), obtained from a patient given nivolumab and ipilimumab in sequence. The CDR3 DNA follows: TGTGCCAGCAGCTCCAACAACAGGGCCCTAGCCAAAAACATTCAGTACTTC. This gives the protein CASSSNNRALAKNIQYF.